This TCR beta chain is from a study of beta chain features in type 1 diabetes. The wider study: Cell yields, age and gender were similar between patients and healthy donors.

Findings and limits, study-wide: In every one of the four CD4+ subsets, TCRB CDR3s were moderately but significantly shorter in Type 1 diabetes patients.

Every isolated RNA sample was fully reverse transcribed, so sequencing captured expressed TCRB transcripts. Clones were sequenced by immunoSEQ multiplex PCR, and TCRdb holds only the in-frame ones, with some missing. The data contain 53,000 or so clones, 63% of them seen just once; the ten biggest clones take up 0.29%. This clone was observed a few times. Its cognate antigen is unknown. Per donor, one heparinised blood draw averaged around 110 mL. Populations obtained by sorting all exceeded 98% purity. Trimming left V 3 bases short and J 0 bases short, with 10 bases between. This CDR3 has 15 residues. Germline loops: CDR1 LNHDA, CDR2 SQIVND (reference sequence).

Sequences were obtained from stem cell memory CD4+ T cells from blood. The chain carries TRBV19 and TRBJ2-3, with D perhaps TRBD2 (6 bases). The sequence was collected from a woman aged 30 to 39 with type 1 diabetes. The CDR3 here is CASSIELASTDTQYF. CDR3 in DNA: TGTGCCAGTAGTATCGAGCTAGCGAGCACAGATACGCAGTATTTT.